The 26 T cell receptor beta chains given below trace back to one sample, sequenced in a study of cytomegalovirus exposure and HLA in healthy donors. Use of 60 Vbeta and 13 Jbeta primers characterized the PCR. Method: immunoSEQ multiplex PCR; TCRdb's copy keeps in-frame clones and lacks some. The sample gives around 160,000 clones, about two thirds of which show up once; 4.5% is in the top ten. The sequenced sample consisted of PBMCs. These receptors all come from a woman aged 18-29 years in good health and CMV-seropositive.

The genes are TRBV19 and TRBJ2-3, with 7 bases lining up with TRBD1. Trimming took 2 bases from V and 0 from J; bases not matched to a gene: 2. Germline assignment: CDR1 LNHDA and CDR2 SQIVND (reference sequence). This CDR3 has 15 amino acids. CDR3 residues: CASSIQGQSTDTQYF. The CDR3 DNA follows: TGTGCCAGTAGTATACAGGGACAGAGCACAGATACGCAGTATTTT. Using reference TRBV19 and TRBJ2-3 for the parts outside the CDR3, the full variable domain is DGGITQSPKYLFRKEGQNVTLSCEQNLNHDAMYWYRQDPGQGLRLIYYSQIVNDFQKGDIAEGYSVSREKKESFPLTVTSAQKNPTAFYLCASSIQGQSTDTQYFGPGTRLTVL.

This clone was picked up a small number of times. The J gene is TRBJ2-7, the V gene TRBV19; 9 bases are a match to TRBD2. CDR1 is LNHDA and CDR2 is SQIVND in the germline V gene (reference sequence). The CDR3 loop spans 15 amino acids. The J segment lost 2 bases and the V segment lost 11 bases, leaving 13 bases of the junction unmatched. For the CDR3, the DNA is TGTGCCGGGAGGGCGACTAGCGGTCAAACCTACGAGCAGTACTTC. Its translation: CAGRATSGQTYEQYF.

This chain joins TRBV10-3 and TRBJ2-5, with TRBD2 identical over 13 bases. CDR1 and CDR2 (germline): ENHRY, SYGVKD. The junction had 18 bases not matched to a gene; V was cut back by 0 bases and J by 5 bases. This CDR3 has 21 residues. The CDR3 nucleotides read TGTGCCATCAGTGAGTCGACCCCGCGTTTAACTAGCGGGAGGGCGAGCGAGACCCAGTACTTC. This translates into CAISESTPRLTSGRASETQYF.

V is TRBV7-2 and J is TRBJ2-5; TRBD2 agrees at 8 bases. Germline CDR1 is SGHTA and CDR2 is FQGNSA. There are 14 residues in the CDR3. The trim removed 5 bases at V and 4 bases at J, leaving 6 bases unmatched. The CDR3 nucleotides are TGTGCCAGCAGCATAGGGACTAGTGGAGAGACCCAGTACTTC. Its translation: CASSIGTSGETQYF.

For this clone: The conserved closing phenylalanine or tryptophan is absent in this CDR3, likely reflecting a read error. The CDR3 nucleotides read TGCGCCAGCAGCGGAACAGGGGCCTACTACGAGCAGTACCTC. Its translation: CASSGTGAYYEQYL. J is TRBJ2-7 and V is TRBV10-2, with 7 bases aligning to TRBD1. The length of the CDR3 is 14 residues. V lost 6 bases to trimming and J lost 3 bases; unmatched junction nucleotides: 8. CDR1 and CDR2 from the germline V gene are WSHSY and SAAADI.

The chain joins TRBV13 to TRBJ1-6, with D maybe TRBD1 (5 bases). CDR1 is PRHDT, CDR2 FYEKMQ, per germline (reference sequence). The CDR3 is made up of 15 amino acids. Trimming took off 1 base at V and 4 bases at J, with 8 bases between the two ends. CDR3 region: CASSLEGAYNSPLHF. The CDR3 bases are TGTGCCAGCAGCTTAGAAGGGGCTTATAATTCACCCCTCCACTTT.

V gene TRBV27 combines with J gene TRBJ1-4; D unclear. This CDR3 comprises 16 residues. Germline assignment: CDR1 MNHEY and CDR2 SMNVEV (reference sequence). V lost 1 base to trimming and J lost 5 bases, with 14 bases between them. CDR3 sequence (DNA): TGTGCCAGCAGTTTATGGTGGCCTAGCTCGAATGAAAAACTGTTTTTT. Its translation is CASSLWWPSSNEKLFF.

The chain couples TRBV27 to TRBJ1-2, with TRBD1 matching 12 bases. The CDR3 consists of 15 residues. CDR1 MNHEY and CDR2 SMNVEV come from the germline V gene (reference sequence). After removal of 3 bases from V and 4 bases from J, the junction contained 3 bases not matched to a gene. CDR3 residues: CASSFGTGGPYGYTF. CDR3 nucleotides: TGTGCCAGCAGTTTTGGGACAGGGGGCCCCTATGGCTACACCTTC.

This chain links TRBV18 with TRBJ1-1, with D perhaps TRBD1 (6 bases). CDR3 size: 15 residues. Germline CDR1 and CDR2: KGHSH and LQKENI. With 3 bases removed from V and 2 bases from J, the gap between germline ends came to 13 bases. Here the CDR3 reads CASSPQGLYNTEAFF. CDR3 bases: TGTGCCAGCTCACCGCAGGGGCTGTATAACACTGAAGCTTTCTTT.

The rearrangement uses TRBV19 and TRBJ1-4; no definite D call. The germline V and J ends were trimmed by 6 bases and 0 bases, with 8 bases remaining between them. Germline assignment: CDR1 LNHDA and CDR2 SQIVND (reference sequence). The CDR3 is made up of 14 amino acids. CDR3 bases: TGTGCCAGTAGCGCACAGACAACTAATGAAAAACTGTTTTTT. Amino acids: CASSAQTTNEKLFF.

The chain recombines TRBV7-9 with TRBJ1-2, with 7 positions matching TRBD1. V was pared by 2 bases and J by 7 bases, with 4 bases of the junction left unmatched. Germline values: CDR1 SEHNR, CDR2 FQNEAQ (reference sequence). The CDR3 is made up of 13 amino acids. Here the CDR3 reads CASSLTGEGGYTF. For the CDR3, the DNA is TGTGCCAGCAGCTTAACAGGGGAAGGTGGCTACACCTTC.

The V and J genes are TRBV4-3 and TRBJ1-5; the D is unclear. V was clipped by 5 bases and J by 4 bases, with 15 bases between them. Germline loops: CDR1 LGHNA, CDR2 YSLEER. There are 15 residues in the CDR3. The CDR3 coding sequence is TGCGCCAGCAGCTACGAAGTGAACTTTAATCAGCCCCAGCATTTT. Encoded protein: CASSYEVNFNQPQHF.

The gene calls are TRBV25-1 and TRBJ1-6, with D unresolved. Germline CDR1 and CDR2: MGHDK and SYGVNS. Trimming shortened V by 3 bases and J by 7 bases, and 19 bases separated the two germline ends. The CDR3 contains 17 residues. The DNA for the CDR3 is TGTGCCAGCAGTGACGTCGAGGAGGGTGGAAAGAATTCACCCCTCCACTTT. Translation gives CASSDVEEGGKNSPLHF.

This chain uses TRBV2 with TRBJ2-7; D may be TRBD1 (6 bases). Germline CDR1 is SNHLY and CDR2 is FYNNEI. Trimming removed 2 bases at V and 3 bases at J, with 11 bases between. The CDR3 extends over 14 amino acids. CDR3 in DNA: TGTGCCAGCAGTGAACCAGGGGCTTTCTACGAGCAGTACTTC. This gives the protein CASSEPGAFYEQYF.

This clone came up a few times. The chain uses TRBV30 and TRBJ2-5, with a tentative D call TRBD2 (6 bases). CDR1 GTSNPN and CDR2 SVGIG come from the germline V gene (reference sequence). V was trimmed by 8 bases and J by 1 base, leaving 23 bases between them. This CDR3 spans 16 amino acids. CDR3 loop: CAGHFWRGGSQETQYF. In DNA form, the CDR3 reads TGTGCCGGACACTTCTGGAGGGGTGGAAGCCAAGAGACCCAGTACTTC.

The CDR3: CASSVRQGAREQYF. The CDR3 region has the DNA TGTGCCAGCTCAGTTCGCCAGGGGGCTCGCGAGCAGTACTTC. The V and J genes are TRBV18 and TRBJ2-7; TRBD1 aligns across 8 bases. In germline, CDR1 is KGHSH, CDR2 LQKENI. The CDR3 has 14 amino acids. J gave up 6 bases and V 5 bases, and 9 bases lay outside the gene matches.

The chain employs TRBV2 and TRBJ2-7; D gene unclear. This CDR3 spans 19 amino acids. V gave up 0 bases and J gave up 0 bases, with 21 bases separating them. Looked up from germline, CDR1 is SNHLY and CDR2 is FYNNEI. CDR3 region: CASSEAFSPGGYLSYEQYF. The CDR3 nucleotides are TGTGCCAGCAGTGAAGCGTTTTCCCCGGGTGGATACCTCTCCTACGAGCAGTACTTC.

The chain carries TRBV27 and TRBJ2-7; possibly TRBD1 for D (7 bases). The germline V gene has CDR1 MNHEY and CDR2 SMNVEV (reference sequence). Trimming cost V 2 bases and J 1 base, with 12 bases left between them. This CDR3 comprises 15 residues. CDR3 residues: CASSLGGDRSYEQYF. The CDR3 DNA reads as TGTGCCAGCAGTTTAGGCGGGGACAGATCCTACGAGCAGTACTTC.

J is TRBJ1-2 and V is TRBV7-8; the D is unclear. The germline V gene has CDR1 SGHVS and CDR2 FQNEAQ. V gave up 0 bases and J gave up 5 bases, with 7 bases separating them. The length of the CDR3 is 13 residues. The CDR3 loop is CASSLALPYGYTF. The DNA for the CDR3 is TGTGCCAGCAGCTTAGCCCTACCTTATGGCTACACCTTC.

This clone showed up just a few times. CDR3 sequence: CASSLPGTSGVTTQYF. CDR3 DNA: TGTGCCAGCAGCTTACCAGGAACGAGCGGGGTGACGACGCAGTATTTT. The chain employs TRBV7-9 and TRBJ2-3; 7 bases are shared with TRBD2. Trimming removed 2 bases from V and 9 bases from J; junction bases left unmatched: 14. CDR1 and CDR2 (germline): SEHNR, FQNEAQ (reference sequence). CDR3 size: 16 residues.

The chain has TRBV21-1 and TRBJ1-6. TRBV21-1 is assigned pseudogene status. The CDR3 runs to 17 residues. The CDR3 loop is CADPTAERRGISSPLHF. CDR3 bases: TGTGCCGACCCGACAGCCGAGAGGCGGGGAATTAGTTCACCCCTCCACTTT.

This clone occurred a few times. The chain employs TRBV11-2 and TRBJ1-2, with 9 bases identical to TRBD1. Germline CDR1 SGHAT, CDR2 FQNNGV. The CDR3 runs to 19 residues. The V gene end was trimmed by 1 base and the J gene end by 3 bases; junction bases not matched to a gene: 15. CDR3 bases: TGTGCCAGCAGCTTAGCCGACCCGGGACAGGGTGATTTAGACTATGGCTACACCTTC. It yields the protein CASSLADPGQGDLDYGYTF.

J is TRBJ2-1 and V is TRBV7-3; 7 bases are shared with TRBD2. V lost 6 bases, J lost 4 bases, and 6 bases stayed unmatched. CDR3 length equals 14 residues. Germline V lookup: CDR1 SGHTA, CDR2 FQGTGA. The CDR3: CASSPGGSYNEQFF. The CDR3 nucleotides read TGTGCCAGCAGTCCGGGGGGTTCGTACAATGAGCAGTTCTTC.

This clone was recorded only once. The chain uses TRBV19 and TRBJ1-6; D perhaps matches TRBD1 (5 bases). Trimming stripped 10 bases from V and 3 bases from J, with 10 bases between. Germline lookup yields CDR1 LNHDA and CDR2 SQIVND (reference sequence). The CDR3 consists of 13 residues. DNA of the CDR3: TGTGCCACGAAACAGGACTATAATTCACCCCTCCACTTT. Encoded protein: CATKQDYNSPLHF. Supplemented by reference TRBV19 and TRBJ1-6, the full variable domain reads DGGITQSPKYLFRKEGQNVTLSCEQNLNHDAMYWYRQDPGQGLRLIYYSQIVNDFQKGDIAEGYSVSREKKESFPLTVTSAQKNPTAFYLCATKQDYNSPLHFGNGTRLTVT.

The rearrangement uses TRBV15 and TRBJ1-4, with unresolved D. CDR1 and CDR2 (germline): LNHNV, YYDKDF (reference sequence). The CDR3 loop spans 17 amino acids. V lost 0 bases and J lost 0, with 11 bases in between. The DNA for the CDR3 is TGTGCCACCAGCAGAGATTCCACAGTTGCAACTAATGAAAAACTGTTTTTT. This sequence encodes CATSRDSTVATNEKLFF.

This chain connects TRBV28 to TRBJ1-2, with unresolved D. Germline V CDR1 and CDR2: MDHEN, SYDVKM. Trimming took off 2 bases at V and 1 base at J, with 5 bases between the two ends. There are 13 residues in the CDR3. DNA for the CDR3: TGTGCCAGCAGTTTAGGAGTTAACTATGGCTACACCTTC. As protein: CASSLGVNYGYTF.